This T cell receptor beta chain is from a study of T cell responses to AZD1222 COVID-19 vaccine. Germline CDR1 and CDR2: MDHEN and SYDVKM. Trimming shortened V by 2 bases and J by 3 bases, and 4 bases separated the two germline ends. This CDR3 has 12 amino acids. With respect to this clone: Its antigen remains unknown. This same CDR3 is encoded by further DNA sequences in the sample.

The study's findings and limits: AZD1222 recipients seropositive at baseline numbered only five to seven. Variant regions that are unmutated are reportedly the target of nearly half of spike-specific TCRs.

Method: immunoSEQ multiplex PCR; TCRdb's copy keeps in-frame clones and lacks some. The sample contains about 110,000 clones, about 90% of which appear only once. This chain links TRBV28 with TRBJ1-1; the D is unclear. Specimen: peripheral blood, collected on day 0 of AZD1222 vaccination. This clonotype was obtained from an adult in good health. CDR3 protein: CASSLGYTEAFF. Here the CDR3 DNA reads TGTGCCAGCAGTTTAGGGTACACTGAAGCTTTCTTT.